The 23 T cell receptor beta chains below come from one sample, sequenced in a study of blood T cell repertoires in COVID-19. Some clones are missing from TCRdb's copy, which holds only in-frame ones; the method was immunoSEQ multiplex PCR. The sample lists roughly 220,000 clones, 70% to 90% occurring once. The sample was PBMCs or T cells enriched from blood (not recorded which). These receptor sequences come from a woman in her forties with acute COVID-19.

This clone was observed a single time. The rearrangement links TRBV7-9 to TRBJ2-2, with D tentatively TRBD2 (6 bases). The CDR3 spans 15 residues. Per germline, CDR1 SEHNR and CDR2 FQNEAQ (reference sequence). Trimming took off 4 bases at V and 2 bases at J, with 11 bases between the two ends. The CDR3 bases are TGTGCCAGCAGCTCCCGGGACTCTAACACCGGGGAGCTGTTTTTT. Encoded protein: CASSSRDSNTGELFF.

The chain joins TRBV7-9 to TRBJ2-2; D unresolved. Germline-derived CDR1 and CDR2 are SEHNR and FQNEAQ (reference sequence). CDR3 length: 14 residues. Trimming removed 3 bases at V and 1 base at J, with 6 bases between. CDR3 sequence reads: CASSLSVNTGELFF. The DNA of the CDR3 is TGTGCCAGCAGCTTGTCCGTGAACACCGGGGAGCTGTTTTTT.

This chain joins TRBV27 and TRBJ1-2; D might be TRBD1 (5 bases). The CDR3 spans 11 residues. V lost 4 bases, J lost 11 bases, and 11 bases lay in between. CDR1 and CDR2 (germline): MNHEY, SMNVEV (reference sequence). Here the CDR3 DNA reads TGTGCCAGCAGTTCCGGGACTACTTACACCTTC. It specifies CASSSGTTYTF.

This chain links TRBV7-6 with TRBJ2-5; TRBD1 is a possible D gene (6 bases). The CDR3 runs 14 residues. The V and J ends lost 10 bases and 1 base respectively, with 16 bases between them. The germline V gene encodes CDR1 SGHVS and CDR2 FNYEAQ. In nucleotides, the CDR3 is TGTGCCACCTCGAGGGGGTCACTCCAAGAGACCCAGTACTTC. It codes for CATSRGSLQETQYF.

This chain connects TRBV7-2 to TRBJ1-1; maybe TRBD1 (5 bases). The CDR3 spans 14 residues. Germline values: CDR1 SGHTA, CDR2 FQGNSA. The V gene lost 1 base and the J gene lost 11 bases, with 17 bases spanning the gap. This CDR3 is CASSLGSGRSVAFF. As DNA, the CDR3 is TGTGCCAGCAGCTTAGGCTCAGGGAGGAGCGTGGCTTTCTTT.

This chain uses TRBV2 with TRBJ1-6; D is undetermined. CDR1 and CDR2 from the germline V gene are SNHLY and FYNNEI. CDR3 length equals 14 residues. With 4 bases removed from V and 5 bases from J, the gap between germline ends came to 9 bases. This chain's CDR3 is CASSVHRNNSPLHF. Here the CDR3 DNA reads TGTGCCAGCAGTGTTCACAGAAATAATTCACCCCTCCACTTT. The complete variable domain, with remaining parts taken from reference TRBV2 and TRBJ1-6, reads EPEVTQTPSHQVTQMGQEVILRCVPISNHLYFYWYRQILGQKVEFLVSFYNNEISEKSEIFDDQFSVERPDGSNFTLKIRSTKLEDSAMYFCASSVHRNNSPLHFGNGTRLTVT.

V usage is TRBV3-1 (or the pseudogene TRBV3-2) and J usage is TRBJ1-2; the D gene is possibly TRBD1 (6 bases). Germline CDR1 and CDR2: LGHDT and YNNKEL (reference sequence). The CDR3 runs 15 residues. The V end lost 3 bases, the J end lost 6 bases, and 17 bases lay between the germline ends. CDR3 region: CASSQARTDLDGYTF. The CDR3 bases are TGTGCCAGCAGCCAGGCCCGGACAGACCTAGATGGCTACACCTTC.

The V call is TRBV28, the J call TRBJ2-7, with TRBD1 matching 9 bases. V dropped 4 bases and J dropped 5; count of bases not matched to a gene: 9. The CDR3 totals 15 residues. From germline, CDR1 is MDHEN and CDR2 SYDVKM. CDR3 sequence reads: CASSSPGQGSDEQYF. In DNA form, the CDR3 reads TGTGCCAGCAGTTCGCCGGGACAGGGTTCCGACGAGCAGTACTTC.

The gene calls are TRBV5-1 and TRBJ2-1; 8 nucleotides align to TRBD1. Germline V CDR1 and CDR2: SGHRS, YFSETQ. The trim removed 0 bases at V and 4 bases at J, leaving 9 bases unmatched. CDR3 length: 17 amino acids. The CDR3 nucleotides read TGCGCCAGCAGCTTGGGCCTGGCAGGGGGCGGGTACAATGAGCAGTTCTTC. Residues: CASSLGLAGGGYNEQFF.

CDR3 in DNA: TGTGCCAGCAGTTACTCAGGTGCGGGTTACGAGCAGTACTTC. Translating gives CASSYSGAGYEQYF. V gene TRBV6-2 or TRBV6-3 combines with J gene TRBJ2-7; the D gene is possibly TRBD2 (5 bases). The CDR3 is 14 residues long. Trimming took 0 bases from V and 4 from J, leaving 10 bases between them. Germline V gene sequence: CDR1 MNHEY, CDR2 SVGEGT.

The chain is built from TRBV7-9 and TRBJ1-1; possibly TRBD1 for D (5 bases). This CDR3 has 12 amino acids. The germline V gene has CDR1 SEHNR and CDR2 FQNEAQ (reference sequence). Trimming took 5 bases from V and 11 from J, leaving 15 bases between them. CDR3 coding DNA: TGTGCCAGCAGCGCCGAAGGGGTAGGTGCTTTCTTT. Translation gives CASSAEGVGAFF.

This clone appeared a single time. V and J are TRBV5-8 and TRBJ2-7, with D perhaps matching TRBD1 (6 bases). The V end lost 2 bases, the J end lost 4 bases, and 7 bases lay between the germline ends. This CDR3 is built from 12 residues. The germline V gene encodes CDR1 SGHTS and CDR2 YDEGEE. The CDR3 nucleotides read TGTGCCAGCAGCTTCGGACAGTACGAGCAGTACTTC. This gives the protein CASSFGQYEQYF.

This chain connects TRBV12-5 to TRBJ2-5; TRBD1 is a possible D gene (5 bases). This CDR3 comprises 16 residues. Germline loops: CDR1 LGHNT, CDR2 FRNRAP. The V gene lost 5 bases and the J gene lost 5 bases, with 21 bases spanning the gap. The DNA for the CDR3 is TGTGCTAGTGGTCAGGGAAGGGAATCAGGTTGGGAGACCCAGTACTTC. Protein: CASGQGRESGWETQYF.

The chain links TRBV29-1 to TRBJ1-1; 7 bases fit TRBD1. Germline V gene data show CDR1 as SQVTM and CDR2 as ANQGSEA. With V trimmed by 7 bases and J by 5 bases, 7 bases remained unmatched. This CDR3 is 12 amino acids long. The CDR3 is CSGGQTRTEAFF. The CDR3 DNA is TGCAGCGGGGGACAGACAAGGACTGAAGCTTTCTTT. Based on the CDR3 plus reference TRBV29-1 and TRBJ1-1, the full variable domain is SAVISQKPSRDICQRGTSLTIQCQVDSQVTMMFWYRQQPGQSLTLIATANQGSEATYESGFVIDKFPISRPNLTFSTLTVSNMSPEDSSIYLCSGGQTRTEAFFGQGTRLTVV.

With respect to this clone: A much larger clone sits a single nucleotide away, making a read error possible. The chain links TRBV6-4 to TRBJ2-1; TRBD1 might be the D (5 bases). This CDR3 region has 13 residues. Germline lookup yields CDR1 MRHNA and CDR2 SNTAGT. CDR3 in DNA: TGTGCCGGCAGTGAGCAGGGTAACAATGAGCAGTTCTTC. Residues: CAGSEQGNNEQFF.

This sequence joins TRBV29-1 and TRBJ1-2; D ambiguous. Germline CDR1 reads SQVTM; CDR2 reads ANQGSEA. Trimming pared 4 bases from V and 2 bases from J, leaving 8 bases between. The CDR3 contains 12 residues. CDR3 in DNA: TGCAGCGTTGTGGGCCAGAACTATGGCTACACCTTC. This codes for CSVVGQNYGYTF.

This clone was detected a few times. The gene calls are TRBV23-1 and TRBJ2-7; 9 bases agree with TRBD1. TRBV23-1 belongs to the ORF category, with a function that is uncertain. The trim removed 2 bases at V and 2 bases at J, leaving 4 bases unmatched. The CDR3 contains 15 residues. This chain's CDR3 is CASSQVDRGTYEQYF. The CDR3 region has the DNA TGCGCCAGCAGTCAAGTGGACAGGGGCACCTACGAGCAGTACTTC.

The rearrangement joins TRBV29-1 to TRBJ1-5, with D unclear. The ends were cut back, 4 bases at V and 0 bases at J, with 4 bases in the middle. CDR3 size: 12 residues. From germline, CDR1 is SQVTM and CDR2 ANQGSEA. For the CDR3, the DNA is TGCAGCGTTGCAAATAGCAATCAGCCCCAGCATTTT. This translates into CSVANSNQPQHF.

This clone was seen only once. The genes are TRBV7-2 and TRBJ2-1; TRBD1 aligns across 10 bases. The V gene's germline CDR1 is SGHTA and CDR2 FQGNSA. This CDR3 spans 16 amino acids. The J segment lost 5 bases and the V segment lost 2 bases, leaving 6 bases of the junction unmatched. The CDR3: CASSLLPTGGNNEQFF. The CDR3 region has the DNA TGTGCCAGCAGCTTACTACCGACAGGGGGCAACAATGAGCAGTTCTTC.

The genes are TRBV6-5 and TRBJ2-2, with D tentatively TRBD2 (5 bases). V shed 7 bases and J shed 0 bases, with 9 bases lying between them. The germline gives CDR1 MNHEY, CDR2 SVGAGI. The CDR3 contains 14 residues. Here the CDR3 DNA reads TGTGCCAGCATAACCGGGGCGAACACCGGGGAGCTGTTTTTT. Encoded protein: CASITGANTGELFF.

The rearrangement uses TRBV18 and TRBJ2-7; D is perhaps TRBD1 (6 bases). The CDR3 runs to 15 residues. The V gene's germline CDR1 is KGHSH and CDR2 LQKENI. Trimming took off 2 bases at V and 3 bases at J, with 14 bases between the two ends. The CDR3 DNA reads as TGTGCCAGCTCACCAAGCGCAGGGGCATACTACGAGCAGTACTTC. It codes for CASSPSAGAYYEQYF.

The V and J genes are TRBV27 and TRBJ1-5; D might be TRBD1 (5 bases). The germline V and J ends were trimmed by 5 bases and 6 bases, with 11 bases remaining between them. Germline CDR1 reads MNHEY; CDR2 reads SMNVEV (reference sequence). This CDR3 has 13 amino acids. The CDR3 sequence is CASSLQGGQPQHF. The CDR3 nucleotides are TGTGCCAGCAGTCTCCAGGGAGGTCAGCCCCAGCATTTT.

The rearrangement joins TRBV18 to TRBJ2-5; D is unresolved. Deletions cut 1 base from V and 1 base from J, with 4 bases between. Germline V lookup: CDR1 KGHSH, CDR2 LQKENI. This CDR3 spans 13 amino acids. CDR3 loop: CASSPHSQETQYF. The CDR3 DNA reads TGTGCCAGCTCACCACACAGCCAAGAGACCCAGTACTTC.